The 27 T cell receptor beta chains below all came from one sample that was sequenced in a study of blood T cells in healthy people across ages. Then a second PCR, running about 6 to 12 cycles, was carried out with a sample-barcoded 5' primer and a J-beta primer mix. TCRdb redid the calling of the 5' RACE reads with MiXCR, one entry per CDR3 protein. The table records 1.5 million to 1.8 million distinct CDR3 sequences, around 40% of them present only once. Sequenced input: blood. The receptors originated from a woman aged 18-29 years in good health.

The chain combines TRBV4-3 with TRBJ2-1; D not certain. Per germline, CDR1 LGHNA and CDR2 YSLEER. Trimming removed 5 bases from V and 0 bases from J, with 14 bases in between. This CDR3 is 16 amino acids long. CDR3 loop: CASSISAASSYNEQFF. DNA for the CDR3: TGCGCCAGCAGCATTTCGGCCGCTAGCTCCTACAATGAGCAGTTCTTC.

The chain's CDR3 is CASSLEGSRTDTQYF. The DNA of the CDR3 is TGTGCCAGCAGCTTAGAGGGAAGTAGGACAGATACGCAGTATTTT. This chain uses TRBV11-1 with TRBJ2-3; no clear D. The V gene's germline CDR1 is SGHAT and CDR2 FQDESV (reference sequence). The CDR3 sequence is 15 residues long. V was cut by 1 base and J by 3 bases, with 11 bases left in between.

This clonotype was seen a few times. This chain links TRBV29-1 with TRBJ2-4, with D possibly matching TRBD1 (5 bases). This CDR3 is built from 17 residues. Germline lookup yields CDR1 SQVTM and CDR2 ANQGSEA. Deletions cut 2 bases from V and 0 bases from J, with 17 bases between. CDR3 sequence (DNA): TGCAGCGTTGAATTCTGGGGCAGGGCCGGAGCCAAAAACATTCAGTACTTC. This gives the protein CSVEFWGRAGAKNIQYF.

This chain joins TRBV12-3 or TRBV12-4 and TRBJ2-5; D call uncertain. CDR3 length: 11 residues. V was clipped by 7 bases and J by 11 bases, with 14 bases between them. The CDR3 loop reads CASTEKGGQYF. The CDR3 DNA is TGTGCCAGCACCGAGAAGGGCGGACAGTACTTC.

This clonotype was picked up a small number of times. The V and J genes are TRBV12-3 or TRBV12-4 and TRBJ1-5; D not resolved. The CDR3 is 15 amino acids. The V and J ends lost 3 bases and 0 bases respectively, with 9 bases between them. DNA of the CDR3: TGTGCCAGCAGTTTGGGGTTGGATAGCAATCAGCCCCAGCATTTT. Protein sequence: CASSLGLDSNQPQHF.

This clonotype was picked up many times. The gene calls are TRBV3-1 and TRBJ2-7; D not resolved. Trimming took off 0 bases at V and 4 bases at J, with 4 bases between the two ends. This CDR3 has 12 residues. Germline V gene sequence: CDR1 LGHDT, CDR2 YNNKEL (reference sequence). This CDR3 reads CASSQDRYEQYF. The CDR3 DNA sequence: TGTGCCAGCAGCCAAGACCGGTACGAGCAGTACTTC.

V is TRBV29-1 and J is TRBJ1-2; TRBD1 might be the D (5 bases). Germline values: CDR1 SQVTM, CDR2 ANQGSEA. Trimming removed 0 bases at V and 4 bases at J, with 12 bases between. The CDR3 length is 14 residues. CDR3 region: CSVEDGGSFYGYTF. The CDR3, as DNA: TGCAGCGTTGAAGATGGGGGGAGTTTCTATGGCTACACCTTC.

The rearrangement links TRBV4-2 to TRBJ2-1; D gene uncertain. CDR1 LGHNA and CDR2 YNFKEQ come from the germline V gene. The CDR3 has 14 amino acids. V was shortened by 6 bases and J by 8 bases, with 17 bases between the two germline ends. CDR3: CASSLERGLDEQFF. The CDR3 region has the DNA TGTGCCAGCAGTCTGGAGCGAGGTTTGGATGAGCAGTTCTTC.

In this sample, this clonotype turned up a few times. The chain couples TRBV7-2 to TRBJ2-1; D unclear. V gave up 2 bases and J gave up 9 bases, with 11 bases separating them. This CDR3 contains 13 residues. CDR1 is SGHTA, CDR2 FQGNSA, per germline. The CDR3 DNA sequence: TGTGCCAGCAGCTTAACGGGTCGATCTGAGCAGTTCTTC. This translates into CASSLTGRSEQFF.

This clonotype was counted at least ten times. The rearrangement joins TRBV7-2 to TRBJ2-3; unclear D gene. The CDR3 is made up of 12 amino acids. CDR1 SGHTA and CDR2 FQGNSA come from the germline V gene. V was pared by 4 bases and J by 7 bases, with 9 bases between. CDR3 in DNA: TGTGCCAGCAGCTCCATCAGATATACGCAGTATTTT. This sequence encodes CASSSIRYTQYF.

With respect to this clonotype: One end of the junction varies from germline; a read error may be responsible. Written as DNA, the CDR3 is TGTGCCAGCAGTTACCCGGCGGAAAAGCTGTTTTTT. Translating gives CASSYPAEKLFF. The V call is TRBV6-6, the J call TRBJ1-4; D remains unclear. Germline CDR1 is MNHNY and CDR2 is SVGAGI (reference sequence). The CDR3 is made up of 12 amino acids.

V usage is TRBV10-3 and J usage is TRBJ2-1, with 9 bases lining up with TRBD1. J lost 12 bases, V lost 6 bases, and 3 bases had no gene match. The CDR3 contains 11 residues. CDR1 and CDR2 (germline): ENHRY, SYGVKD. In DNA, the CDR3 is TGTGCCATCAGGGACAGGGGTGGGCAGTTCTTC. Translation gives CAIRDRGGQFF.

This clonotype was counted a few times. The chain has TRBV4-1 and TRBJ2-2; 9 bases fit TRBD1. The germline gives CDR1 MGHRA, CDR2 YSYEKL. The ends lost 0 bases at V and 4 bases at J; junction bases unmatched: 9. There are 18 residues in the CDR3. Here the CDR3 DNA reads TGCGCCAGCAGCCAAGATGGGCAAGGGGACAGGGTCACCGGGGAGCTGTTTTTT. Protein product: CASSQDGQGDRVTGELFF.

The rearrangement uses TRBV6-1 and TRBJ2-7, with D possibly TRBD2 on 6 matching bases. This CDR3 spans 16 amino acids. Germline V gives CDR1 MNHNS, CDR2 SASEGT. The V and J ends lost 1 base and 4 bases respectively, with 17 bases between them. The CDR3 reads CASSEGIPGAPYEQYF. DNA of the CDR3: TGTGCCAGCAGTGAAGGTATCCCGGGAGCCCCTTACGAGCAGTACTTC.

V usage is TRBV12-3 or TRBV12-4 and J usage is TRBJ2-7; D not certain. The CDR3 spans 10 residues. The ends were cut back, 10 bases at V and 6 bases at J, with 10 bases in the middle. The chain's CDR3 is CANRPGEQYF. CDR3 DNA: TGTGCCAACCGACCTGGCGAGCAGTACTTC.

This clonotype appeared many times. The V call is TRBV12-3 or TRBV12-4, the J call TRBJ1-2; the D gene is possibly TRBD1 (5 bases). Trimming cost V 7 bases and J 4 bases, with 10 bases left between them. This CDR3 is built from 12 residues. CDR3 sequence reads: CASKGHSYGYTF. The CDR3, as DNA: TGTGCCAGCAAAGGACATTCCTATGGCTACACCTTC.

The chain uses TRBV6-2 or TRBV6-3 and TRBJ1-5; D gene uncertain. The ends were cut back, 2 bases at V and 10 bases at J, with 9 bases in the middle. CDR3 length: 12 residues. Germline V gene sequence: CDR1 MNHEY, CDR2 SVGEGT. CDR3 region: CASSYRALPQHF. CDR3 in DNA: TGTGCCAGCAGTTACCGGGCCCTCCCCCAGCATTTT.

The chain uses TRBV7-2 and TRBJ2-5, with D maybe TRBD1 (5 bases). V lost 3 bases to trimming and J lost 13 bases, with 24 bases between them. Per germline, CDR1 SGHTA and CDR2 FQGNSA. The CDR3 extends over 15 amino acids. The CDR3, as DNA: TGTGCCAGCAGCTTTAACCCTCAGGGCATTTACGAGCGGTACTTC. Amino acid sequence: CASSFNPQGIYERYF.

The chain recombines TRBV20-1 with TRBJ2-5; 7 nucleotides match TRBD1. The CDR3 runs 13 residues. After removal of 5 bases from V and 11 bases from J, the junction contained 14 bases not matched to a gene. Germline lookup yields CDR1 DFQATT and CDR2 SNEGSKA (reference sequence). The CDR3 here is CSASQGYYNEQYF. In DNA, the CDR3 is TGCAGTGCTTCACAGGGGTACTACAATGAGCAGTACTTC.

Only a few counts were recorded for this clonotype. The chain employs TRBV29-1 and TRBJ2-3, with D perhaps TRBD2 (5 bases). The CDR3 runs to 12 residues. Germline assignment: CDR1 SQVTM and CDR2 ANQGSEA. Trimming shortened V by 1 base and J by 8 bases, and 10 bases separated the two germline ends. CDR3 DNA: TGCAGCGTTGAAGTGCCGGCGGGTACGCAGTATTTT. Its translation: CSVEVPAGTQYF.

CDR3 in amino acids: CSAGQGLSNEQFF. In nucleotides, the CDR3 is TGCAGTGCAGGACAGGGGCTTAGCAATGAGCAGTTCTTC. The chain couples TRBV20-1 to TRBJ2-1, with TRBD1 matching 9 bases. The V gene's germline CDR1 is DFQATT and CDR2 SNEGSKA (reference sequence). The V and J ends lost 6 bases and 6 bases, in that order; junction bases with no gene match: 6. The CDR3 is 13 amino acids.

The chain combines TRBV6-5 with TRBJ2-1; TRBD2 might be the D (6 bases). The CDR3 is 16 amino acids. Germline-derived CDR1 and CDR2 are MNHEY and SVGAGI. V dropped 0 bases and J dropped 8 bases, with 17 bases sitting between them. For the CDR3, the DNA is TGTGCCAGCAGTTACTCGCGGGCGGGATCTTTGGATGAGCAGTTCTTC. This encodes CASSYSRAGSLDEQFF.

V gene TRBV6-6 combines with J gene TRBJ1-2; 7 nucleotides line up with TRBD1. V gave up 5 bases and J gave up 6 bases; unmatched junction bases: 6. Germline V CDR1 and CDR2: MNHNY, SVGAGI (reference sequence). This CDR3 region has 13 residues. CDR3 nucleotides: TGTGCCAGCAGTGATGAGGGGGCGGATGGCTACACCTTC. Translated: CASSDEGADGYTF.

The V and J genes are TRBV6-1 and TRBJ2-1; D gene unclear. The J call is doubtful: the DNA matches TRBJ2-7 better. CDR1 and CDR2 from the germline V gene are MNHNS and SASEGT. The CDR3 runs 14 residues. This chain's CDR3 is CASSEYVGNYEQYF. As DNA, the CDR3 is TGTGCCAGCAGTGAATACGTGGGTAACTACGAGCAGTACTTC.

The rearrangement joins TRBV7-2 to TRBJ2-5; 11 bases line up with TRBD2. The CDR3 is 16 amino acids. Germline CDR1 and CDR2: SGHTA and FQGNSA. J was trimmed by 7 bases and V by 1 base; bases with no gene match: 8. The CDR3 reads CASSLEPGLAEGTQYF. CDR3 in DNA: TGTGCCAGCAGCTTAGAGCCGGGACTAGCGGAAGGGACCCAGTACTTC.

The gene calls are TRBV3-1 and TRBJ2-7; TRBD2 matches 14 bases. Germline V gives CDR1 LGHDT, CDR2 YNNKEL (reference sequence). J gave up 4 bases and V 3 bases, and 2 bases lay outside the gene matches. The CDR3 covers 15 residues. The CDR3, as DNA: TGTGCCAGCAGCCAGACTAGCGGGAGGGGATACGAGCAGTACTTC. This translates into CASSQTSGRGYEQYF.

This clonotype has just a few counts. In DNA, the CDR3 is TGTGCCAGCAGTTTCCGTCCCCCGGGACAGGGATTTCGGTACACTGAAGCTTTCTTT. This gives the protein CASSFRPPGQGFRYTEAFF. This chain links TRBV27 with TRBJ1-1; 9 bases are shared with TRBD1. This CDR3 region has 19 residues. With 3 bases clipped from V and 3 bases from J, the junction kept 17 bases outside the gene matches. The germline V gene has CDR1 MNHEY and CDR2 SMNVEV (reference sequence).